The present TCR beta chain was sequenced within a study of cytomegalovirus exposure and HLA in healthy donors (dated by TCRdb to 2017 to 2019). Study-level background: According to a later analysis, the roughly 120 validation repertoires were produced on the same platform as the 666 repertoires of the first cohort. The study aimed to test whether cataloging public T cell receptors could reveal signatures of past pathogen exposure. The study combined high-throughput TCR immunosequencing, statistical association of individual TCRs with disease status, and machine learning to predict cytomegalovirus infection status. Besides the first cohort of hundreds of subjects, a separate validation cohort made up of roughly 130 different subjects was used. Study-wide findings and limitations: All 120 or so repertoires were used to score co-occurrence in the validation cohort in a later analysis, because that analysis had no HLA typing for the cohort. The study gave a list of some 150 TCR beta chains associated with cytomegalovirus. Cytomegalovirus status was reported to be diagnosed by the classifier with high specificity and sensitivity in both the original and validation cohorts. Across donors, most TCR sequences were observed very rarely, whereas some public TCRs were present in many individuals. A later analysis found that TCRs clustered in the first cohort also tended to co-occur in the 120 or so validation repertoires, with approximately 95% of cluster scores above 0. A few of the identified cytomegalovirus-associated TCR beta chains were confirmed in vitro to be specific for cytomegalovirus antigens. The authors suggested that the approach could potentially be generalized to other disease states and immunological phenotypes.

Clipping removes 5 bases from V and 5 bases from J, with 13 as the unmatched junction base count. The germline V gene (reference sequence) supplies CDR1 MNHEY and CDR2 SMNVEV. Spanning cysteine to phenylalanine, the CDR3 consists of 16 amino acids. Just CDR3 DNA is preserved here, 48 bases in frame from base 1. Donors formed part of the validation cohort, which comprised about 130 subjects and was distinct from the first cohort of under 850 subjects. The protocol used for the library was the immunoSEQ multiplex PCR assay. In the original analysis: To diagnose cytomegalovirus status from the catalog of TCR beta chain sequences, a statistical classification framework was built. TCRdb took over this immuneACCESS table, retaining in-frame rearrangements with V and J assigned. Such tables are incomplete; in checked studies, under half of the missing clones stem from an unresolved V gene, and the remainder is unexplained. The V and J calls and clone size are taken from that table; D and trimming were inferred from the DNA. Here the sample has a few hundred thousand clones; roughly 88% occur a single time. The ten biggest clones cover 0.84% of the sample.

This clone was counted ten times or more. The antigen it recognizes is unknown. Per-base quality was not reported, and no clone a single base away is much larger than it. This chain is built from TRBV27 and TRBJ2-7; 9 bases in between match TRBD2. The receptor was derived from a young woman in good health and CMV-seronegative. Sequencing was carried out using PBMCs. The bases are TGTGCCAGCAGTCCACTAGTTGCGGGAGGGTTTAACGAGCAGTACTTC. Its translation reads: CASSPLVAGGFNEQYF.